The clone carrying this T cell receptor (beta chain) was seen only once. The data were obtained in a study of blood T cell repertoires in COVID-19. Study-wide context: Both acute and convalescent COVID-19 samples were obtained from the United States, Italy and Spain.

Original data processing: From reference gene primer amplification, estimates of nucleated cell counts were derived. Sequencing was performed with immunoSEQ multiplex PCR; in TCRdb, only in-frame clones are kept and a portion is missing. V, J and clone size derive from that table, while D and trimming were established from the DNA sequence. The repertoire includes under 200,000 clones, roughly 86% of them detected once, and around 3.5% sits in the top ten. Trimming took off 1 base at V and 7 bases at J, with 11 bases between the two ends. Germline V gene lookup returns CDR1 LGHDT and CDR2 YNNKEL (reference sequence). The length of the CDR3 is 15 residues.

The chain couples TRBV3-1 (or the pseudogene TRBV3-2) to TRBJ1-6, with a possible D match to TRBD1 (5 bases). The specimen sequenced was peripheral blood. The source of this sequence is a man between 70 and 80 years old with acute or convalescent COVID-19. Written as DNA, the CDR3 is TGTGCCAGCAGCCAAGTTGTGGGGGGAAATTCACCCCTCCACTTT. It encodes CASSQVVGGNSPLHF.